This paragraph covers one T cell receptor beta chain sequence. This clonotype was recorded at least ten times. There is no known antigen for this receptor. Base quality data are lacking; no much larger clone is found one base away. The sample belongs to a study of CD8+CD57+ T cells in acquired aplastic anemia listed by TCRdb under 2018. In the study overall: A mean of about 3.2 ug of DNA, ranging from 0.2 to 27.4 ug, was extracted from sorted CD4+ and CD8+ cells. A CD8+CD57+ expansion meant a frequency higher than the mean frequency seen in healthy subjects.

The patients picked for sequencing were ones in whom flow cytometry had shown an expansion of CD8+CD57+ cells. Every patient had a diagnosis of severe acquired aplastic anemia based on International Study of Aplastic Anemia and Agranulocytosis and Camitta criteria. At the time blood was sampled, none of the patients had received any therapy. In this study, sorted CD4+ and CD8+ T cells from the blood of healthy subjects and of severe aplastic anemia patients had their TCR repertoires deep-sequenced. Patients were enrolled in the USA under clinicaltrials.gov protocols 00001620, 01623167, 00001397, 00071045, 00081523 and 00961064. Ficoll-Paque density gradient centrifugation was used to isolate peripheral blood mononuclear cells. CD4+ and CD8+ T cells were sorted by FACS or magnetic beads before DNA extraction. Via the germline V gene, CDR1 is MNHEY and CDR2 SVGEGT. The CDR3 measures 14 amino acids from cysteine to phenylalanine. Just CDR3 DNA is preserved here, 42 bases in frame from base 1. Here V drops 10 bases and J drops 7 bases, and the junction holds 13 bases not matched to any gene.

Study-wide conclusions, independent of this receptor: Patients and healthy controls showed no significant difference in CD8+ Simpson's diversity (P=0.060). Roughly 29 CD8+ CDR3 sequences were found in both patients and controls but appeared to be highly expressed in patients and within the immunodominant clones of the patients.

Profiling of TCR beta VDJ combinations and CDR3 sequences used genomic DNA as the template. An Illumina HiSeq 2000 was the platform used for TCR repertoire sequencing. On the authors' methods: TRBV/TRBJ rearrangement plots, CDR3 size and DJ length profiles, and Simpson's diversity index were used to assess repertoires. Whichever DNA sequence was most abundant in the deep sequencing data was defined as the immunodominant clone. CDR3 amino acid sequences were screened for sharing across subjects and compared with published repertoires and the VDJdb database. The raw public reads went through TCRdb reprocessing: fastp at Q25, MiXCR clone calling, in-frame beta chains kept. Rows matching on CDR3 protein sequence are summarized as one entry with the most common DNA and genes. The V and J calls follow TCRdb's processing rather than the paper's. The sample contains 150,000 to 170,000 distinct CDR3 sequences, about 50% of them found a single time. The top ten clones comprise about 12% of the sample.

The sequenced sample consisted of sorted CD4+, CD8+, or CD8+CD57+ T cells (not recorded which) from PBMCs. The chain is assembled from TRBV6-2 or TRBV6-3 and TRBJ2-1; 7 middle bases align to TRBD1. This sequence was found in a human donor with aplastic anemia. The CDR3 region has the sequence CATQGHAGGNEQFF. In nucleotide form, the sequence is TGTGCCACTCAGGGCCACGCAGGGGGTAATGAGCAGTTCTTC.